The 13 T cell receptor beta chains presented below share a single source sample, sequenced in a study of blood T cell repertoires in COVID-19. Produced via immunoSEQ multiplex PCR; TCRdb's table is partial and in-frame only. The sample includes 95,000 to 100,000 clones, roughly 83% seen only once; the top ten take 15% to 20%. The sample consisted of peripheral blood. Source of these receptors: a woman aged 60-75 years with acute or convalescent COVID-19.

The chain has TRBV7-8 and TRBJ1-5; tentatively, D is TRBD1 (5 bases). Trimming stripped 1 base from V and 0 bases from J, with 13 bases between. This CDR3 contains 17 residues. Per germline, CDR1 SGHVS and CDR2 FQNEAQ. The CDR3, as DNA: TGTGCCAGCAGCTTAGGGGTGGGGCGAAATAGCAATCAGCCCCAGCATTTT. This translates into CASSLGVGRNSNQPQHF.

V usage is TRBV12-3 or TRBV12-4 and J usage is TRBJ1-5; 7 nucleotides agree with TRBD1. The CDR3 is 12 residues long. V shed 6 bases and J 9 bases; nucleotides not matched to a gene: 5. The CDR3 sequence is CASRGTVSPQHF. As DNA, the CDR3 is TGTGCCAGCAGGGGGACAGTGTCGCCCCAGCATTTT.

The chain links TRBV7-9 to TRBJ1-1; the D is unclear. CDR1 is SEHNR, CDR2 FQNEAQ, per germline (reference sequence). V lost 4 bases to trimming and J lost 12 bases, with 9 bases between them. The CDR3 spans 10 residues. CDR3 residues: CASSYRVTFF. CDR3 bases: TGTGCCAGCAGCTATCGGGTAACTTTCTTT.

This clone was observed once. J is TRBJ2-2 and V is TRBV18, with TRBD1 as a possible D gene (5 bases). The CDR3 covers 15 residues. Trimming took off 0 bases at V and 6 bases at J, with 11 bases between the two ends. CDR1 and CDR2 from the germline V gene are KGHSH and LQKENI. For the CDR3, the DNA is TGTGCCAGCTCACCACCAGGGGTTAACGCCGGGGAGCTGTTTTTT. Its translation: CASSPPGVNAGELFF.

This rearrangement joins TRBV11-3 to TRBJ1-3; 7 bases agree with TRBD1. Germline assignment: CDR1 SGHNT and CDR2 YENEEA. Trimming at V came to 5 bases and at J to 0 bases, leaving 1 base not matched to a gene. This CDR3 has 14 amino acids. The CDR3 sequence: CASSRQGSGNTIYF. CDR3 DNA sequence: TGTGCCAGCAGCCGACAGGGCTCTGGAAACACCATATATTTT.

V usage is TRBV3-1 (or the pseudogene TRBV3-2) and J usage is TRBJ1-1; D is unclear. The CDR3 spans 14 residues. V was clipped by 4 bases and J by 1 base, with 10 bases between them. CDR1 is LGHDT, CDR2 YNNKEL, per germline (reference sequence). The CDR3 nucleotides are TGTGCCAGCAGCCGCCGGGATACGAACACTGAAGCTTTCTTT. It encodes CASSRRDTNTEAFF.

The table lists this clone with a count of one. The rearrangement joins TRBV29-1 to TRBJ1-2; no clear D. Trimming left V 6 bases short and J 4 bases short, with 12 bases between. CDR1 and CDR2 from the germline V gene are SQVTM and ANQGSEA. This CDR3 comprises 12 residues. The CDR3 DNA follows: TGCAGCGTGCAAGCGGACCTCTATGGCTACACCTTC. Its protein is CSVQADLYGYTF. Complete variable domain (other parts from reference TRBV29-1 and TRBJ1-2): SAVISQKPSRDICQRGTSLTIQCQVDSQVTMMFWYRQQPGQSLTLIATANQGSEATYESGFVIDKFPISRPNLTFSTLTVSNMSPEDSSIYLCSVQADLYGYTFGSGTRLTVV.

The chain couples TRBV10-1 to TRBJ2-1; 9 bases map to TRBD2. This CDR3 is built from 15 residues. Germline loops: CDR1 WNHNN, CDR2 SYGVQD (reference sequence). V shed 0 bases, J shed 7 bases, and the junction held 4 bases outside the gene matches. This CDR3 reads CASSESAGGQNEQFF. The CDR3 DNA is TGCGCCAGCAGTGAGTCTGCGGGGGGGCAGAATGAGCAGTTCTTC.

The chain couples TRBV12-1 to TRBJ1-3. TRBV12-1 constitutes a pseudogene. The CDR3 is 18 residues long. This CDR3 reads CASSFANRIHGAGNTIYF. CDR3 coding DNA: TGTGCCAGCAGCTTTGCGAACCGAATACACGGGGCTGGAAACACCATATATTTT.

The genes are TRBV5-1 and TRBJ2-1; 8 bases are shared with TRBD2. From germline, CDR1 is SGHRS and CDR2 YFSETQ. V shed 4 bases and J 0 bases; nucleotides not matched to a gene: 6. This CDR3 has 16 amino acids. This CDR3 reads CASSQRLASSYNEQFF. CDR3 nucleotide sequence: TGCGCCAGCAGCCAGAGACTAGCGAGCTCCTACAATGAGCAGTTCTTC.

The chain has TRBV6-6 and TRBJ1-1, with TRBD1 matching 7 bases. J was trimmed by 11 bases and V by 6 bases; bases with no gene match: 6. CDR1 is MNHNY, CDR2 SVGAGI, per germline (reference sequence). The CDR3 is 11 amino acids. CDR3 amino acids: CASSKQGSAFF. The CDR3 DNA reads TGTGCCAGCAGCAAACAGGGGAGCGCTTTCTTT.

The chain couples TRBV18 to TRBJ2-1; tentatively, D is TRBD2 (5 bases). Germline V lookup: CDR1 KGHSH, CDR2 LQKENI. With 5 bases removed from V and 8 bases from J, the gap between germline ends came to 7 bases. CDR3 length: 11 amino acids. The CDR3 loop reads CASSTGYEQFF. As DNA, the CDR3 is TGTGCCAGCTCAACGGGGTATGAGCAGTTCTTC.

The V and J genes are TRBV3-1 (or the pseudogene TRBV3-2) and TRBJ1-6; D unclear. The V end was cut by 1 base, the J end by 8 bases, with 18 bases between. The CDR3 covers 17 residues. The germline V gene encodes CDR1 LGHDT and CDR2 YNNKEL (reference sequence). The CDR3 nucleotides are TGTGCCAGCAGCCAAGTTTTAAGAGGAAGTAGGCATTCACCCCTCCACTTT. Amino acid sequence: CASSQVLRGSRHSPLHF.